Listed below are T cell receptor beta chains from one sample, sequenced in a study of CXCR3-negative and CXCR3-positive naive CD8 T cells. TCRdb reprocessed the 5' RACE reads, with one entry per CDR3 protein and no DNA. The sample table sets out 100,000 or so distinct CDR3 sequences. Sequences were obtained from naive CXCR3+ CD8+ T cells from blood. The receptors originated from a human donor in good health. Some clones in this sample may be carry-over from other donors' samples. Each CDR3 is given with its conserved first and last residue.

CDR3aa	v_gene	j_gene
CAIRTGDLGTEAFF	TRBV10-3	TRBJ1-1
CASSLVYGRQDIQYF	TRBV11-2	TRBJ2-4
CAKGSRGRDQSYNSPLHF	TRBV23-1	TRBJ1-6
CSAMKRGFADTQYF	TRBV29-1	TRBJ2-3
CASSLSPLAGGPPDTQYF	TRBV5-1	TRBJ2-3
CASRVGPDTQYF	TRBV7-9	TRBJ2-3
CATSRVRDSPEKLFF	TRBV15	TRBJ1-4
CATSDGTKQGITDTQYF	TRBV24-1	TRBJ2-3
CASSPRQLAAEQYF	TRBV13	TRBJ2-7
CATSRVRGGGVEQYF	TRBV15	TRBJ2-7
CASSLRQMGNHYNEKLFF	TRBV5-1	TRBJ1-4
CASSLGRFGYNEQFF	TRBV28	TRBJ2-1
CASSYLGAGGPFF	TRBV6-5	TRBJ1-1
CASSIGTSGVHGELFF	TRBV19	TRBJ2-2
CASSLSGRAHQETQYF	TRBV11-1	TRBJ2-5
CSASALAWDSIYNEQFF	TRBV20-1	TRBJ2-1
CASSWIAGVFTGELFF	TRBV12-3/TRBV12-4	TRBJ2-2
CASSPSNTGELFF	TRBV27	TRBJ2-2
CASSFSGVWDEQFF	TRBV5-5	TRBJ2-1
CASSSLLAGAPDTQYF	TRBV27	TRBJ2-3
CASSLRLEQYF	TRBV7-9	TRBJ2-7
CSVDQTSRDNEQFF	TRBV29-1	TRBJ2-1
CASSLGLAPGELGNEQFF	TRBV7-7	TRBJ2-1
CASSLVYGGGTDTQYF	TRBV28	TRBJ2-3
CASSLGLDPYEQYF	TRBV28	TRBJ2-7
CASSYPGTSHAFF	TRBV7-9	TRBJ1-1
CASRTSTDTQYF	TRBV27	TRBJ2-3
CASSFDREPSSGANVLTF	TRBV13	TRBJ2-6
CSVVTGTQETQYF	TRBV29-1	TRBJ2-5
CASSYSEGGTSEQYF	TRBV6-2/TRBV6-3	TRBJ2-7
CASRKDRQNTGELFF	TRBV23-1	TRBJ2-2
CASSQASGKNTEAFF	TRBV3-1	TRBJ1-1
CASSPSGGANEQFF	TRBV7-3	TRBJ2-1
CAISESATAAKNIQYF	TRBV10-3	TRBJ2-4
CASSLPIGGDEQFF	TRBV12-3/TRBV12-4	TRBJ2-1
CASSLALGFEQFF	TRBV7-2	TRBJ2-1
CSARGSSYNSPLHF	TRBV20-1	TRBJ1-6
CASSLAGRAWSYEQYF	TRBV7-8	TRBJ2-7
CASSQAPGTVYEKLFF	TRBV4-1	TRBJ1-4
CASSSDRGPRETQYF	TRBV13	TRBJ2-5
CASSYSPAGSPGANVLTF	TRBV6-6	TRBJ2-6
CASSSGLAVNTGELFF	TRBV6-6	TRBJ2-2
CSVAGLSYNEQFF	TRBV29-1	TRBJ2-1
CASSGSTGYEQYF	TRBV9	TRBJ2-7
CASSLGEEQYF	TRBV7-9	TRBJ2-7
CAGSEGGEKLFF	TRBV2	TRBJ1-4
CSVNSGRDNEQFF	TRBV29-1	TRBJ2-1
CASSITDNQETQYF	TRBV19	TRBJ2-5
CASSQDLGNQPQHF	TRBV4-3	TRBJ1-5
CASSPRVTTSGQFIQYF	TRBV28	TRBJ2-4